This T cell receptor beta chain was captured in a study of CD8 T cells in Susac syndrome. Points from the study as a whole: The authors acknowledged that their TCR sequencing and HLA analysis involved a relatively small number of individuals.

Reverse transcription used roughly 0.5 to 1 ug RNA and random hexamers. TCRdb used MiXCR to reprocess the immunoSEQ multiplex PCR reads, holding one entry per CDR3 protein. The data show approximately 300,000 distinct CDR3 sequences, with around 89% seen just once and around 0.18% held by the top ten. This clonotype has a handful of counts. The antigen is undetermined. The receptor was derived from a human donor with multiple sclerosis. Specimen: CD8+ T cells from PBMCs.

CDR3 DNA: TGTGCCAGCAGCGTAGCGGACGCCCAAGATACGCAGTATTTT. It translates to CASSVADAQDTQYF. This chain joins TRBV9 and TRBJ2-3; no reliable D call. Germline loops: CDR1 SGDLS, CDR2 YYNGEE. CDR3 size: 14 residues. The ends were cut back, 0 bases at V and 5 bases at J, with 10 bases in the middle. Combining the CDR3 with reference TRBV9 and TRBJ2-3 gives the whole variable domain DSGVTQTPKHLITATGQRVTLRCSPRSGDLSVYWYQQSLDQGLQFLIQYYNGEERAKGNILERFSAQQFPDLHSELNLSSLELGDSALYFCASSVADAQDTQYFGPGTRLTVL.